Following are 20 T cell receptor beta chains from one sample sequenced in a study of cytomegalovirus exposure and HLA in healthy donors. PCR employed 60 Vbeta and 13 Jbeta primers. Repertoires were generated with immunoSEQ multiplex PCR, while TCRdb's copy carries only in-frame clones and drops some. There are 120,000 or so clones in the sample; roughly 78% occur only once, and 5.5% to 8% lies in the top ten. Specimen: PBMCs. These receptors were collected from a woman between 40 and 55 years old in good health and CMV-seronegative.

The chain is built from TRBV10-2 and TRBJ1-1; D is ambiguous. CDR1 WSHSY and CDR2 SAAADI come from the germline V gene. V shed 2 bases and J shed 11 bases, with 9 bases lying between them. This CDR3 region has 11 residues. The CDR3 loop is CASSEGVRAFF. The DNA of the CDR3 is TGCGCCAGCAGTGAGGGAGTTCGGGCTTTCTTT.

This chain joins TRBV2 and TRBJ2-1, with 10 bases matching TRBD2. The CDR3 runs 16 residues. J lost 5 bases, V lost 2 bases, and 6 bases had no gene match. Germline V lookup: CDR1 SNHLY, CDR2 FYNNEI. CDR3 DNA sequence: TGTGCCAGCAGTGAACTTCCCGGGACTAGCGACAATGAGCAGTTCTTC. Protein: CASSELPGTSDNEQFF.

The CDR3 protein is CASSNLQGDNQPQHF. CDR3 bases: TGCGCCAGCAGTAACCTACAGGGGGACAATCAGCCCCAGCATTTT. This sequence joins TRBV10-2 and TRBJ1-5; 8 bases line up with TRBD1. Germline V gene lookup returns CDR1 WSHSY and CDR2 SAAADI. The J segment lost 3 bases and the V segment lost 5 bases, leaving 6 bases of the junction unmatched. The CDR3 has 15 residues.

This clone has a handful of counts. The chain uses TRBV28 and TRBJ2-7, with D maybe TRBD2 (6 bases). Germline V CDR1 and CDR2: MDHEN, SYDVKM. The CDR3 contains 12 residues. The V end lost 7 bases, the J end lost 0 bases, and 7 bases lay between the germline ends. The CDR3 DNA follows: TGTGCCAGCACTAGCGTCTCCTACGAGCAGTACTTC. Protein: CASTSVSYEQYF.

The chain recombines TRBV28 with TRBJ2-1; tentative D call: TRBD1 (6 bases). V was pared by 5 bases and J by 4 bases, with 9 bases between. There are 13 residues in the CDR3. Germline V lookup: CDR1 MDHEN, CDR2 SYDVKM. The CDR3 reads CASSPDSYNEQFF. The DNA of the CDR3 is TGTGCCAGCAGTCCGGACAGTTACAATGAGCAGTTCTTC.

The chain carries TRBV9 and TRBJ1-2, with D perhaps matching TRBD1 (6 bases). From germline, CDR1 is SGDLS and CDR2 YYNGEE. This CDR3 contains 13 residues. The V and J ends lost 3 bases and 8 bases respectively, with 14 bases between them. The CDR3 region has the DNA TGTGCCAGCAGCGAGGGGGGGAGACGGGGCTACACCTTC. This sequence encodes CASSEGGRRGYTF.

The chain recombines TRBV27 with TRBJ2-1; the D gene is possibly TRBD2 (6 bases). Trimming removed 5 bases from V and 6 bases from J, with 11 bases in between. Germline CDR1 and CDR2: MNHEY and SMNVEV (reference sequence). The CDR3 totals 13 residues. The CDR3 DNA reads as TGTGCCAGCAGTACAGTGGGGGGCAATGAGCAGTTCTTC. Its protein product is CASSTVGGNEQFF.

This clone appeared once. The chain carries TRBV27 and TRBJ1-1; 7 nucleotides agree with TRBD1. Trimming took 2 bases from V and 4 from J; bases not matched to a gene: 7. Looked up from germline, CDR1 is MNHEY and CDR2 is SMNVEV (reference sequence). The CDR3 has 15 amino acids. CDR3 nucleotides: TGTGCCAGCAGTTTAATAAGGGCAGGGGGCACTGAAGCTTTCTTT. It encodes CASSLIRAGGTEAFF.

The chain links TRBV7-9 to TRBJ2-1, with a weak D call TRBD2 (6 bases). The germline CDR1 and CDR2 sequences are SEHNR and FQNEAQ (reference sequence). V was clipped by 5 bases and J by 2 bases, with 13 bases between them. The CDR3 extends over 15 amino acids. The CDR3: CASSPPGAPYNEQFF. Written as DNA, the CDR3 is TGTGCCAGCAGCCCCCCGGGAGCGCCCTACAATGAGCAGTTCTTC. Filled out from reference TRBV7-9 and TRBJ2-1, the complete variable domain reads DTGVSQNPRHKITKRGQNVTFRCDPISEHNRLYWYRQTLGQGPEFLTYFQNEAQLEKSRLLSDRFSAERPKGSFSTLEIQRTEQGDSAMYLCASSPPGAPYNEQFFGPGTRLTVL.

The chain employs TRBV19 and TRBJ1-2; 8 bases agree with TRBD1. Losses at the gene ends were 4 bases for V and 3 bases for J; bases not matched to a gene: 4. The CDR3 totals 14 residues. Germline V lookup: CDR1 LNHDA, CDR2 SQIVND (reference sequence). The CDR3 DNA is TGTGCCAGTAGTACCCTGGGACAGGACTATGGCTACACCTTC. Its translation is CASSTLGQDYGYTF.

CDR3 sequence: CASSPGTGFGNTIYF. The CDR3 DNA follows: TGTGCCAGCAGTCCCGGGACAGGGTTTGGAAACACCATATATTTT. The V and J genes are TRBV6-5 and TRBJ1-3; 9 bases are shared with TRBD1. This CDR3 comprises 15 residues. Germline CDR1 reads MNHEY; CDR2 reads SVGAGI. V trimming: 5 bases; J trimming: 3 bases; junction bases outside the gene matches: 5.

As to this clone: A junction end diverges from the germline sequence, so it may reflect a read error. This sequence joins TRBV7-9 and TRBJ1-4, with TRBD1 matching over 11 bases. This CDR3 region has 17 residues. Germline CDR1 and CDR2: SEHNR and FQNEAQ (reference sequence). DNA of the CDR3: TGTTCCAGCAGCTTAGCCGGGACAGGGGGTCAAGGTGAAAAACTGTTTTTT. Its translation is CSSSLAGTGGQGEKLFF. The complete variable domain, with remaining parts taken from reference TRBV7-9 and TRBJ1-4, reads DTGVSQNPRHKITKRGQNVTFRCDPISEHNRLYWYRQTLGQGPEFLTYFQNEAQLEKSRLLSDRFSAERPKGSFSTLEIQRTEQGDSAMYLCSSSLAGTGGQGEKLFFGSGTQLSVL.

The V and J genes are TRBV5-4 and TRBJ1-2, with unresolved D. Trimming cost V 4 bases and J 5 bases, with 18 bases left between them. The CDR3 totals 15 residues. Germline V lookup: CDR1 SGHNT, CDR2 YYREEE (reference sequence). The CDR3 DNA reads as TGTGCCAGCAGCCCCCGCCCCCTTATTCGGTATGGCTACACCTTC. Residues: CASSPRPLIRYGYTF.

The chain has TRBV11-2 and TRBJ2-5, with TRBD2 matching 7 bases. Trimming took 10 bases from V and 1 from J; bases not matched to a gene: 12. The CDR3 spans 15 residues. Germline lookup yields CDR1 SGHAT and CDR2 FQNNGV. The CDR3 DNA is TGTGCCACCTCTTGGGGCCTAGCGGCCCAAGAGACCCAGTACTTC. This encodes CATSWGLAAQETQYF.

This chain joins TRBV29-1 and TRBJ1-2; D gene unclear. This CDR3 is 9 amino acids long. The germline gives CDR1 SQVTM, CDR2 ANQGSEA. With 7 bases removed from V and 6 bases from J, the gap between germline ends came to 6 bases. The CDR3 DNA sequence: TGCAGCGGCGACAATGGCTACACCTTC. Translating gives CSGDNGYTF. Filled out from reference TRBV29-1 and TRBJ1-2, the complete variable domain reads SAVISQKPSRDICQRGTSLTIQCQVDSQVTMMFWYRQQPGQSLTLIATANQGSEATYESGFVIDKFPISRPNLTFSTLTVSNMSPEDSSIYLCSGDNGYTFGSGTRLTVV.

V usage is TRBV7-9 and J usage is TRBJ1-3, with D possibly being TRBD1 (6 bases). V lost 4 bases, J lost 3 bases, and 13 bases lay in between. CDR1 and CDR2 from the germline V gene are SEHNR and FQNEAQ (reference sequence). There are 15 residues in the CDR3. The CDR3 DNA reads as TGTGCCAGCAGCTCCAGGGGTATCTTTGGAAACACCATATATTTT. Residues: CASSSRGIFGNTIYF.

CDR3 DNA sequence: TGTGCCAGCAGTGAAGGGCCCCAGGGGACCCTCGACGGGGAGCTGTTTTTT. As protein: CASSEGPQGTLDGELFF. The V gene is TRBV2, the J gene TRBJ2-2; D might be TRBD1 (6 bases). Trimming removed 1 base at V and 7 bases at J, with 19 bases between. The CDR3 consists of 17 residues. CDR1 SNHLY and CDR2 FYNNEI come from the germline V gene. Supplemented by reference TRBV2 and TRBJ2-2, the full variable domain reads EPEVTQTPSHQVTQMGQEVILRCVPISNHLYFYWYRQILGQKVEFLVSFYNNEISEKSEIFDDQFSVERPDGSNFTLKIRSTKLEDSAMYFCASSEGPQGTLDGELFFGEGSRLTVL.

This chain links TRBV7-9 with TRBJ2-3; TRBD2 matches at 9 bases. CDR3 size: 15 residues. Trimming removed 2 bases from V and 1 base from J; junction bases left unmatched: 1. Germline V gene sequence: CDR1 SEHNR, CDR2 FQNEAQ (reference sequence). The DNA of the CDR3 is TGTGCCAGCAGCTTATTAGCGGGAGGCACAGATACGCAGTATTTT. Amino acids: CASSLLAGGTDTQYF. Variable domain in full (rest from reference TRBV7-9 and TRBJ2-3): DTGVSQNPRHKITKRGQNVTFRCDPISEHNRLYWYRQTLGQGPEFLTYFQNEAQLEKSRLLSDRFSAERPKGSFSTLEIQRTEQGDSAMYLCASSLLAGGTDTQYFGPGTRLTVL.

This clone was seen a few times. An end of the junction differs from the germline gene, which may be a read error. The chain carries TRBV11-3 and TRBJ1-2, with 7 bases aligning to TRBD1. Looked up from germline, CDR1 is SGHNT and CDR2 is YENEEA. CDR3 length: 13 amino acids. Written as DNA, the CDR3 is TGTGCCAGCAGCTTATGGGACAGCCTCTCTATTTCTTTC. Residues: CASSLWDSLSISF.

This sequence joins TRBV15 and TRBJ1-4; 7 bases agree with TRBD1. CDR1 is LNHNV and CDR2 is YYDKDF in the germline V gene (reference sequence). The CDR3 length is 15 residues. J gave up 4 bases and V 0 bases, and 2 bases lay outside the gene matches. The CDR3 spells CATSRDGTVNEKLFF. The CDR3 DNA sequence: TGTGCCACCAGCAGAGATGGGACAGTTAATGAAAAACTGTTTTTT.